A single sample is the source of the 22 T cell receptor beta chains below, sequenced in a study of T-cell memory formation after mild COVID-19 listed by TCRdb under 2021. Libraries were constructed by 5' RACE. Sequencing instrument: Illumina NovaSeq 6000. The public reads were run again by TCRdb, first through fastp at Q25 and then through MiXCR, and only productive beta chains were kept. Every CDR3 protein is listed once, alongside the most common genes and DNA of its rows. The sample table contains about 390,000 distinct CDR3 sequences; only one count was recorded for about 17% of them. The biggest ten clones account for roughly 21% of the sample. The sample comprised PBMCs or a T cell subset sorted from them (not recorded which). All receptors come from a man aged 18 to 30 who had mild COVID-19 (a few samples of this study predate the infection). The sample titles of this study are shuffled in the database, so cell type and time point are left out; the donor was told from shared clones.

This clonotype was found many times. The chain couples TRBV7-8 to TRBJ2-5; D is ambiguous. V was pared by 6 bases and J by 5 bases, with 19 bases between. CDR3 size: 15 residues. Germline CDR1 is SGHVS and CDR2 is FQNEAQ. CDR3 in amino acids: CASRYPGSLGETQYF. The CDR3 bases are TGTGCCAGCAGATATCCGGGCTCTTTAGGGGAGACCCAGTACTTC.

This clonotype was observed many times. The chain couples TRBV20-1 to TRBJ2-5; D uncertain. From germline, CDR1 is DFQATT and CDR2 SNEGSKA (reference sequence). The CDR3 has 13 residues. Trimming pared 5 bases from V and 7 bases from J, leaving 17 bases between. CDR3 sequence reads: CSARVSAIGTQYF. As DNA, the CDR3 is TGCAGTGCTCGGGTCTCGGCAATAGGGACCCAGTACTTC.

The chain has TRBV7-2 and TRBJ1-5; maybe TRBD1 (5 bases). The CDR3 loop spans 14 amino acids. Trimming cost V 0 bases and J 7 bases, with 10 bases left between them. Germline V lookup: CDR1 SGHTA, CDR2 FQGNSA. The CDR3, as DNA: TGTGCCAGCAGCTTAGCGGGGGGTAAACAGCCCCAGCATTTT. Translating it yields CASSLAGGKQPQHF.

V is TRBV6-2 or TRBV6-3 and J is TRBJ2-7; a weak D match, TRBD2 (6 bases). This CDR3 comprises 12 residues. V lost 6 bases and J lost 1, with 7 bases in between. The germline CDR1 and CDR2 sequences are MNHEY and SVGEGT. The CDR3: CASREGSYEQYF. The CDR3 region has the DNA TGTGCCAGCAGGGAGGGGTCCTACGAGCAGTACTTC.

The chain couples TRBV29-1 to TRBJ2-3; 7 bases align to TRBD1. CDR1 SQVTM and CDR2 ANQGSEA come from the germline V gene. V lost 7 bases and J lost 12; bases outside the gene matches: 19. The CDR3 totals 14 residues. In DNA form, the CDR3 reads TGCAGCGCCGTCGAAGGCACAGGGGCCCTTCAACAGTATTTT. This codes for CSAVEGTGALQQYF.

The chain couples TRBV5-6 to TRBJ1-5, with TRBD1 matching 8 bases. Germline assignment: CDR1 SGHDT and CDR2 YYEEEE. After removal of 2 bases from V and 7 bases from J, the junction contained 8 bases not matched to a gene. The CDR3 loop spans 15 amino acids. Written as DNA, the CDR3 is TGTGCCAGCAGCTTAAACGGACAGGGTGGCCAGCCCCAGCATTTT. It is translated as CASSLNGQGGQPQHF.

This clonotype was seen only a few times. CDR3: CASSPTGMDLYSNQPQHF. The CDR3 DNA is TGTGCCAGCAGCCCGACAGGGATGGACCTATATAGCAATCAGCCCCAGCATTTT. The genes are TRBV7-2 and TRBJ1-5; 7 nucleotides line up with TRBD1. Germline V lookup: CDR1 SGHTA, CDR2 FQGNSA. J lost 0 bases, V lost 5 bases, and 13 bases had no gene match. The CDR3 consists of 18 residues.

This chain uses TRBV18 with TRBJ1-5; 10 bases map to TRBD1. The germline CDR1 and CDR2 sequences are KGHSH and LQKENI. J gave up 5 bases and V 8 bases, and 6 bases lay outside the gene matches. The CDR3 consists of 14 residues. The DNA of the CDR3 is TGTGCCAGCACAGGACAGGGGGACGATCAGCCCCAGCATTTT. It yields the protein CASTGQGDDQPQHF.

The rearrangement joins TRBV7-2 to TRBJ1-6; D may be TRBD1 (5 bases). The V and J ends lost 3 bases and 10 bases respectively, with 19 bases between them. There are 16 residues in the CDR3. CDR1 is SGHTA, CDR2 FQGNSA, per germline. The CDR3: CASSLWSVQGGSPLHF. For the CDR3, the DNA is TGTGCCAGCAGCTTGTGGAGCGTTCAGGGAGGGTCACCCCTCCACTTT.

J is TRBJ1-3 and V is TRBV5-6; D is ambiguous. This CDR3 has 12 amino acids. CDR1 and CDR2 (germline): SGHDT, YYEEEE. V lost 5 bases to trimming and J lost 4 bases, with 7 bases between them. The CDR3 coding sequence is TGTGCCAGCAGTGACGAGGGAAACACCATATATTTT. Its translation: CASSDEGNTIYF.

The rearrangement links TRBV6-2 or TRBV6-3 to TRBJ2-3, with 8 bases aligning to TRBD1. This CDR3 comprises 14 residues. J gave up 5 bases and V 6 bases, and 7 bases lay outside the gene matches. Germline V gives CDR1 MNHEY, CDR2 SVGEGT. In DNA, the CDR3 is TGTGCCAGCAGACCTCGACAGGGGCGAGATACGCAGTATTTT. It specifies CASRPRQGRDTQYF.

This chain links TRBV9 with TRBJ1-2; D not resolved. The CDR3 totals 15 residues. Trimming took 1 base from V and 3 from J, leaving 13 bases between them. The V gene's germline CDR1 is SGDLS and CDR2 YYNGEE. CDR3 DNA: TGTGCCAGCAGCGTAACGGTGGTTGTGGACTATGGCTACACCTTC. The encoded protein is CASSVTVVVDYGYTF.

This clonotype has more than one count but fewer than ten. This chain links TRBV5-5 with TRBJ2-4; weak D call: TRBD2 (6 bases). The CDR3 is made up of 14 amino acids. The V end lost 1 base, the J end lost 5 bases, and 10 bases lay between the germline ends. From germline, CDR1 is SGHKS and CDR2 YYEKEE (reference sequence). CDR3 in amino acids: CASSLLLAENIQYF. CDR3 sequence (DNA): TGTGCCAGCAGCTTGTTACTAGCTGAAAACATTCAGTACTTC.

This clonotype occurred many times. The chain links TRBV12-3 or TRBV12-4 to TRBJ1-1; D is possibly TRBD1 (6 bases). This CDR3 has 13 residues. V shed 6 bases and J shed 4 bases, with 12 bases lying between them. The CDR3 nucleotides read TGTGCCAGCAGCTACAGGGAGGGCACTGAAGCTTTCTTT. Translation: CASSYREGTEAFF.

The V and J genes are TRBV15 and TRBJ1-5; D is uncertain. The CDR3 is 14 residues long. Trimming pared 0 bases from V and 4 bases from J, leaving 7 bases between. Germline loops: CDR1 LNHNV, CDR2 YYDKDF (reference sequence). The CDR3 nucleotides read TGTGCCACCAGCAGAGATCTCGGGAATCAGCCCCAGCATTTT. It specifies CATSRDLGNQPQHF.

This clonotype was seen more than once but under ten times. The chain combines TRBV2 with TRBJ1-5, with D possibly matching TRBD1 (5 bases). CDR1 SNHLY and CDR2 FYNNEI come from the germline V gene. The CDR3 length is 14 residues. V was pared by 2 bases and J by 5 bases, with 10 bases between. The CDR3 region is CASSETGRDQPQHF. CDR3 nucleotides: TGTGCCAGCAGTGAAACGGGGCGGGATCAGCCCCAGCATTTT.

Only a few counts were recorded for this clonotype. The chain's CDR3 is CASSQPSDSGNTIYF. CDR3 in DNA: TGCGCCAGCAGCCAACCGTCCGACTCTGGAAACACCATATATTTT. The chain employs TRBV4-1 and TRBJ1-3; no firm D call. CDR1 is MGHRA, CDR2 YSYEKL, per germline. V gave up 2 bases and J gave up 0 bases, with 8 bases separating them. The CDR3 runs to 15 residues.

This clonotype was counted a few times. The rearrangement joins TRBV7-2 to TRBJ2-7; TRBD2 aligns across 8 bases. With V trimmed by 1 base and J by 3 bases, 8 bases remained unmatched. The CDR3 has 16 residues. The germline V gene encodes CDR1 SGHTA and CDR2 FQGNSA. The CDR3 spells CASSLVWSSGHYEQYF. The CDR3 DNA is TGTGCCAGCAGCTTAGTTTGGTCTAGCGGGCACTACGAGCAGTACTTC.

This clonotype was seen a few times. V and J are TRBV5-4 and TRBJ2-7; D could derive from TRBD1 or TRBD2 (5 bases each). V was clipped by 2 bases and J by 2 bases, with 11 bases between them. This CDR3 has 14 residues. Germline CDR1 and CDR2: SGHNT and YYREEE (reference sequence). CDR3 loop: CASSFNTGPYEQYV. The CDR3 bases are TGTGCCAGCAGCTTCAACACGGGACCCTACGAGCAGTACGTC.

This clonotype was detected a few times. The chain carries TRBV28 and TRBJ2-5; D is perhaps TRBD1 (6 bases). The germline V and J ends were trimmed by 6 bases and 9 bases, with 17 bases remaining between them. Germline V lookup: CDR1 MDHEN, CDR2 SYDVKM. This CDR3 spans 13 amino acids. The CDR3 here is CASRAGQWESQYF. The CDR3 nucleotides are TGTGCCAGCAGAGCCGGACAGTGGGAATCCCAGTACTTC.

The table lists this clonotype with a few counts. V and J are TRBV3-1 and TRBJ1-1; a possible D gene is TRBD1 (6 bases). This CDR3 has 18 residues. Trimming removed 7 bases at V and 0 bases at J, with 24 bases between. Germline V gene sequence: CDR1 LGHDT, CDR2 YNNKEL (reference sequence). CDR3 sequence (DNA): TGTGCCAGCAACCGCTCCACTTTCAGGGGTTCAATGAACACTGAAGCTTTCTTT. Translation: CASNRSTFRGSMNTEAFF.

This clonotype occurred a few times. This chain connects TRBV7-3 to TRBJ2-3; 9 bases map to TRBD1. The CDR3 is made up of 15 amino acids. Per germline, CDR1 SGHTA and CDR2 FQGTGA. Germline trimming cut 5 bases from V and 4 bases from J; bases unmatched to any gene: 7. This CDR3 is CASSPDRGYADTQYF. DNA of the CDR3: TGTGCCAGCAGCCCGGACAGGGGATATGCAGATACGCAGTATTTT.